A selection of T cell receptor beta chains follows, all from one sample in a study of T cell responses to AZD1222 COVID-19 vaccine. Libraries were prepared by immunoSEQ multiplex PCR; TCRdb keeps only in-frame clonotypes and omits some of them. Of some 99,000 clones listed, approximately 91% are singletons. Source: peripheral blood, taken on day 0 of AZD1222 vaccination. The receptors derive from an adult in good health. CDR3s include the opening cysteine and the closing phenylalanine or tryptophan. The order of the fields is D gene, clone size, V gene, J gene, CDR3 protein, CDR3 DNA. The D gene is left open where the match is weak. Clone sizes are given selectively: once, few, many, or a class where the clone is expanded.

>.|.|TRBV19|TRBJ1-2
CASSIGKTIYGYTF
TGTGCCAGTAGTATTGGTAAAACCATCTATGGCTACACCTTC
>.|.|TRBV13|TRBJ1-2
CASSLGRQSGGYTF
TGTGCCAGCAGCTTAGGCCGACAGAGCGGAGGCTACACCTTC
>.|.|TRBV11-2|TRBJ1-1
CASSWAKTVGDTEAFF
TGTGCCAGCAGCTGGGCTAAGACGGTGGGGGACACTGAAGCTTTCTTT
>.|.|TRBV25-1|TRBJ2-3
CASSGFRLGTQYF
TGTGCCAGCAGTGGATTCCGTCTAGGTACGCAGTATTTT
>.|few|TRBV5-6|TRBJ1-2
CASSFSGSNYGYTF
TGTGCCAGCAGCTTTTCAGGATCTAACTATGGCTACACCTTC
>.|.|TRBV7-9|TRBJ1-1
CASSLATGSGAEAFF
TGTGCCAGCAGCTTAGCCACAGGGTCCGGGGCTGAAGCTTTCTTT
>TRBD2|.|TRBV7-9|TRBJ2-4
CASSLRGGAKNIQYF
TGTGCCAGCAGCTTACGGGGGGGAGCCAAAAACATTCAGTACTTC
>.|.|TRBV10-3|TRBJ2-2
CAISEFSPGELFF
TGTGCCATCAGTGAGTTCAGCCCCGGGGAGCTGTTTTTT
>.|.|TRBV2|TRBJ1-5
CASGGQGGSNQPQHF
TGTGCCAGTGGAGGGCAGGGAGGGAGCAATCAGCCCCAGCATTTT
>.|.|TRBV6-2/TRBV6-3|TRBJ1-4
CASSYAPIREKLFF
TGTGCCAGCAGTTACGCGCCCATTAGGGAAAAACTGTTTTTT
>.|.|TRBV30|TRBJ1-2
CACVQKPPYGYTF
TGTGCCTGTGTACAGAAACCCCCCTATGGCTACACCTTC
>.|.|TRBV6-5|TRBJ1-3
CASSQDFSSGNTIYF
TGTGCCAGCAGTCAGGACTTTAGCTCTGGAAACACCATATATTTT
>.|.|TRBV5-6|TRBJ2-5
CASSGLGPGETQYF
TGTGCCAGCAGCGGACTTGGGCCGGGGGAGACCCAGTACTTC
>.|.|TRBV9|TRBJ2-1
CASSPDPRGGFNEQFF
TGTGCCAGCAGCCCCGACCCGAGGGGGGGCTTCAATGAGCAGTTCTTC
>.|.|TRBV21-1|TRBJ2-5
CASSKGGGLAEKETQYF
TGTGCCAGCAGCAAAGGGGGGGGACTAGCGGAAAAAGAGACCCAGTACTTC
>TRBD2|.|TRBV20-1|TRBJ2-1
CSANDRLAGGPHEQFF
TGCAGTGCTAATGATCGGCTAGCGGGGGGGCCCCATGAGCAGTTCTTC
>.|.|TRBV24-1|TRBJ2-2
CATKRAGTGELFF
TGTGCCACCAAGAGGGCGGGGACCGGGGAGCTGTTTTTT
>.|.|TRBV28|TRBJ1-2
CASSLTNRGKGYTF
TGTGCCAGCAGTTTAACGAACCGGGGTAAGGGCTACACCTTC
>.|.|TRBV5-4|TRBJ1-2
CASSHPQGGRGYTF
TGTGCCAGCAGCCACCCACAGGGAGGTCGTGGCTACACCTTC
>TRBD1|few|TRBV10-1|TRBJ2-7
CASSEGTGPREQYF
TGCGCCAGCAGTGAGGGGACAGGGCCCAGGGAGCAGTACTTC
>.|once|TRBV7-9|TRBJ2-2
CASSLLWGGTGELFF
TGTGCCAGCAGCTTATTGTGGGGAGGCACCGGGGAGCTGTTTTTT
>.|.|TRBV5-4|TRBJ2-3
CASSPRISGPDTQYF
TGTGCCAGCAGCCCCAGGATCTCAGGGCCAGATACGCAGTATTTT